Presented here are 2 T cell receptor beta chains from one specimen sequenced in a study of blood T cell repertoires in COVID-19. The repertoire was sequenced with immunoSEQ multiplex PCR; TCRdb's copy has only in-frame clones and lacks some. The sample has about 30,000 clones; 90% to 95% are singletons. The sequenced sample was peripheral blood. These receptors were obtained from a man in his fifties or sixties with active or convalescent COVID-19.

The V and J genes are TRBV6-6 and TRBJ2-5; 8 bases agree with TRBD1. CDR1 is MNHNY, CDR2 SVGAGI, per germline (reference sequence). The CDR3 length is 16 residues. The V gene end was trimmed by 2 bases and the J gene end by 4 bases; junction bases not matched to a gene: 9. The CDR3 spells CASSYPTGGSVETQYF. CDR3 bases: TGTGCCAGCAGTTACCCTACAGGGGGTTCAGTAGAGACCCAGTACTTC.

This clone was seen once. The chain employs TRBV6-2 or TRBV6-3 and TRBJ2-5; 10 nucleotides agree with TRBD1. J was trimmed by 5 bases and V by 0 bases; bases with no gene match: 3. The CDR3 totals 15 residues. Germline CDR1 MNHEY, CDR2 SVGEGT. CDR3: CASSYSTGGRETQYF. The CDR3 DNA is TGTGCCAGCAGTTACTCGACAGGGGGCAGGGAGACCCAGTACTTC.